This T cell receptor (beta chain) stems from a study of T cell responses to AZD1222 COVID-19 vaccine. TCRdb's copy holds only in-frame clones and misses some; the assay was immunoSEQ multiplex PCR. The table shows around 130,000 clones, with 92% occurring only once. Deletions cut 6 bases from V and 0 bases from J, with 11 bases between. The CDR3 extends over 14 amino acids. Looked up from germline, CDR1 is SEHNR and CDR2 is FQNEAQ (reference sequence). The sequence was collected from an adult in good health. The material sequenced was peripheral blood, taken on day 0 of AZD1222 vaccination. The rearrangement uses TRBV7-9 and TRBJ1-2, with D perhaps TRBD1 (6 bases). The CDR3 DNA is TGTGCCAGCAGTTCGACAGGTGCTAACTATGGCTACACCTTC. As protein: CASSSTGANYGYTF.